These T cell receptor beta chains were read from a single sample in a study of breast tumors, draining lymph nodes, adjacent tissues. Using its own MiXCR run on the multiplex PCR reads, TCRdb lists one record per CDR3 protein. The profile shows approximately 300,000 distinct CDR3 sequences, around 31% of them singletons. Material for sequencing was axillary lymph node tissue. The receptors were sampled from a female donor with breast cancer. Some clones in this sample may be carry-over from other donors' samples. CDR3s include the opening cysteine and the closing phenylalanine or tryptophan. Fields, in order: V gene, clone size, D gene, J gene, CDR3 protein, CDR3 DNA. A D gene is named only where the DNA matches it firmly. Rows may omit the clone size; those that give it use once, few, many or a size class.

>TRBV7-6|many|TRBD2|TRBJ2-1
CASSLGVTSGRADEQFF
TGTGCCAGCAGCTTAGGGGTTACTAGCGGGAGGGCCGATGAGCAGTTCTTC
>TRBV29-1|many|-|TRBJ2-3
CSARTVLDTQYF
TGCAGCGCCAGGACGGTATTAGATACGCAGTATTTT
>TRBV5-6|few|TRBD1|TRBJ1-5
CASSSGTAGSNQPQHF
TGTGCCAGTTCTTCCGGGACAGCGGGTTCCAATCAGCCCCAGCATTTT
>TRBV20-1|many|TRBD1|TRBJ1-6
CSAPDRGGSYNSPLHF
TGCAGTGCACCCGACAGGGGAGGTTCCTATAATTCACCCCTCCACTTT
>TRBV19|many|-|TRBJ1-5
CASSSGTAENQPQHF
TGTGCCAGTAGTTCAGGGACGGCGGAAAATCAGCCCCAGCATTTT
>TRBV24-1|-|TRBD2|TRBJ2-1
CATSGSSGRSSYNEQFF
TGTGCCACCAGTGGGTCTAGCGGGCGGAGCTCCTACAATGAGCAGTTCTTC
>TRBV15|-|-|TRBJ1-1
CATSRDDVVMNTANTEAFF
TGTGCCACCAGCAGAGATGACGTGGTAATGAACACCGCTAACACTGAAGCTTTCTTT
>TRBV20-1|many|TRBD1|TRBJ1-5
CSALQGVQPQHF
TGCAGTGCTCTACAGGGGGTACAGCCCCAGCATTTT
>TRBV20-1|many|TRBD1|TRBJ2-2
CSARVGTATGELFF
TGCAGTGCTAGAGTTGGGACAGCCACCGGGGAGCTGTTTTTT
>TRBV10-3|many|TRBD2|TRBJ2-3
CAISLAGVRGTDTQYF
TGTGCCATCAGTTTAGCGGGAGTTCGCGGAACAGATACGCAGTATTTT
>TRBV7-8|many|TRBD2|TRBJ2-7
CASSHRLAGVEQYF
TGTGCCAGCAGCCACAGACTAGCGGGAGTGGAGCAGTACTTC
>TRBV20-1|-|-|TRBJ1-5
CSAHRAGTDQPQHF
TGCAGTGCCCACAGGGCAGGAACGGATCAGCCCCAGCATTTT
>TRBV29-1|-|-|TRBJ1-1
CSGTVSMNTEAFF
TGCAGCGGGACAGTTAGCATGAACACTGAAGCTTTCTTT
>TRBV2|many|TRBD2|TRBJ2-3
CASSSLAGVRDTQYF
TGTGCCAGCAGTTCTTTAGCGGGAGTACGAGATACGCAGTATTTT
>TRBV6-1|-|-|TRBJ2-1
CASSESGGGYNEQFF
TGTGCCAGCAGTGAATCGGGTGGTGGGTACAATGAGCAGTTCTTC
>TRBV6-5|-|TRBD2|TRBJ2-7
CASSHGGGGLAGGYEQYF
TGTGCCAGCAGTCACGGGGGAGGTGGACTAGCGGGAGGCTACGAGCAGTACTTC
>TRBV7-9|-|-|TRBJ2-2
CASSLSGIGELFF
TGTGCCAGCAGCTTAAGCGGAATCGGGGAGCTGTTTTTT
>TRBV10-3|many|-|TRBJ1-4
CAIRAGRDGEKLFF
TGTGCCATCAGGGCGGGACGGGATGGAGAAAAACTGTTTTTT
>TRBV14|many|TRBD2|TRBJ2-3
CASSQISGADTQYF
TGTGCCAGCAGCCAAATAAGCGGGGCAGATACGCAGTATTTT
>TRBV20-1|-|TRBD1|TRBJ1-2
CSARDGRTGANYGYTF
TGCAGTGCTAGAGATGGACGGACAGGGGCTAACTATGGCTACACCTTC
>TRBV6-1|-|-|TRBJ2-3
CASTGRQGFTDTQYF
TGTGCCAGCACAGGCCGGCAGGGGTTCACAGATACGCAGTATTTT
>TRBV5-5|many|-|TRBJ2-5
CASSSGSGGETQYF
TGTGCCAGCAGCTCCGGCTCGGGTGGAGAGACCCAGTACTTC
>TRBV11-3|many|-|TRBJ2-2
CASSSLGENTGELFF
TGTGCCAGCAGCTCCCTGGGGGAGAACACCGGGGAGCTGTTTTTT